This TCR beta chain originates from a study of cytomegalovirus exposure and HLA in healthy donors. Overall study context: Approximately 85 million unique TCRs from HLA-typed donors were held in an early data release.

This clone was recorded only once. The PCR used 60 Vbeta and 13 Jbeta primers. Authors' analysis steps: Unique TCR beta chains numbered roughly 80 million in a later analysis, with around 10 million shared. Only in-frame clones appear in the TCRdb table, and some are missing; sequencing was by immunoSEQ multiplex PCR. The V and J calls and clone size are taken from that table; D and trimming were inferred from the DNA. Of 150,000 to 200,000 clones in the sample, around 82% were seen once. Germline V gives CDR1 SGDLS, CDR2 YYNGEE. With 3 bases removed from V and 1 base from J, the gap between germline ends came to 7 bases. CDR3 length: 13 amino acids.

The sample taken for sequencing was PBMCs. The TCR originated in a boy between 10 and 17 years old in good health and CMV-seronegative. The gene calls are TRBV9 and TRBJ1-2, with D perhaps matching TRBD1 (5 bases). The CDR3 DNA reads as TGTGCCAGCAGCGAGGACAATAACTATGGCTACACCTTC. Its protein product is CASSEDNNYGYTF.